This is a list of T cell receptor beta chains from one sample in a study of shared clonotypes between healthy human individuals. Only in-frame clones appear in the TCRdb table, and some are missing; sequencing was by immunoSEQ multiplex PCR. In the table there are over 2 million clones, roughly 94% of which are singletons. Sequences were obtained from naive CD4+ T cells sorted from blood. The receptors were gathered from a man aged 18 to 29 in good health. Each CDR3 is given with its conserved first and last residue. A D gene is named only where the DNA matches it firmly.

- TRBJ2-1 TRBV5-1 CASSLNYNEQFF TGCGCCAGCAGCCTCAACTACAATGAGCAGTTCTTC
TRBD2 TRBJ2-2 TRBV7-9 CASSRTSVNTGELFF TGTGCCAGCAGCCGGACTAGCGTGAACACCGGGGAGCTGTTTTTT
- TRBJ1-1 TRBV5-4 CASSFRGKNTEAFF TGTGCCAGCAGCTTCCGGGGCAAAAACACTGAAGCTTTCTTT
- TRBJ1-2 TRBV30 CAWSEQGYGYTF TGTGCCTGGAGTGAACAGGGCTATGGCTACACCTTC
- TRBJ1-5 TRBV5-4 CASSFCTHTNQPQHF TGTGCCAGCAGCTTCTGTACGCACACTAATCAGCCCCAGCATTTT
- TRBJ1-2 TRBV7-6 CASSLRGVYGYTF TGTGCCAGCAGCTTACGGGGGGTCTATGGCTACACCTTC
- TRBJ2-2 TRBV10-3 CAIRRQGTGELFF TGTGCCATCAGGAGGCAGGGGACCGGGGAGCTGTTTTTT
TRBD1 TRBJ2-7 TRBV18 CASSPQGQGNEQYF TGTGCCAGCTCACCACAGGGACAGGGCAACGAGCAGTACTTC
- TRBJ2-3 TRBV11-3 CASSDLPPGSAGTDTQYF TGTGCCAGCAGCGACCTCCCCCCCGGGAGTGCGGGCACAGATACGCAGTATTTT
- TRBJ1-4 TRBV4-1 CASSQNPIEKLFF TGCGCCAGCAGCCAAAACCCCATTGAAAAACTGTTTTTT
- TRBJ1-6 TRBV4-1 CASSQEGRGNNSPLHF TGCGCCAGCAGCCAAGAGGGGAGGGGGAATAATTCACCCCTCCACTTT
TRBD1 TRBJ2-3 TRBV5-4 CATRTGGTDTQYF TGTGCCACCCGGACAGGGGGGACAGATACGCAGTATTTT
- TRBJ1-1 TRBV6-1 CASSARQPFEAFF TGTGCCAGCAGTGCCAGACAGCCTTTTGAAGCTTTCTTT
- TRBJ2-7 TRBV5-1 CASSFFEGASEQYF TGCGCCAGCAGCTTCTTCGAGGGAGCCTCCGAGCAGTACTTC
TRBD1 TRBJ2-7 TRBV6-5 CASSYRDRGGYEQYF TGTGCCAGCAGTTACAGGGACAGGGGGGGGTACGAGCAGTACTTC
- TRBJ1-1 TRBV19 CASSIVGTVNTEAFF TGTGCCAGTAGTATAGTCGGGACGGTGAACACTGAAGCTTTCTTT
- TRBJ1-1 TRBV5-1 CASSIGPPNTEAFF TGCGCCAGCAGCATCGGACCGCCGAACACTGAAGCTTTCTTT
- TRBJ2-5 TRBV5-1 CASSRPGGETQYF TGCGCCAGCAGCCGGCCCGGCGGAGAGACCCAGTACTTC
- TRBJ2-7 TRBV7-2 CASSPGNSYEQYF TGTGCCAGCAGCCCGGGGAACTCCTACGAGCAGTACTTC
- TRBJ2-7 TRBV5-6 CASIASGKELSEQYF TGTGCCAGCATCGCGAGTGGCAAGGAACTTTCTGAGCAGTACTTC
TRBD1 TRBJ2-5 TRBV11-1 CASSLAQRTGGETQYF TGTGCCAGCAGCTTAGCGCAGAGGACAGGGGGCGAGACCCAGTACTTC
- TRBJ2-7 TRBV4-1 CASSQGSSVDYEQYF TGCGCCAGCAGCCAAGGTTCTAGCGTGGACTACGAGCAGTACTTC